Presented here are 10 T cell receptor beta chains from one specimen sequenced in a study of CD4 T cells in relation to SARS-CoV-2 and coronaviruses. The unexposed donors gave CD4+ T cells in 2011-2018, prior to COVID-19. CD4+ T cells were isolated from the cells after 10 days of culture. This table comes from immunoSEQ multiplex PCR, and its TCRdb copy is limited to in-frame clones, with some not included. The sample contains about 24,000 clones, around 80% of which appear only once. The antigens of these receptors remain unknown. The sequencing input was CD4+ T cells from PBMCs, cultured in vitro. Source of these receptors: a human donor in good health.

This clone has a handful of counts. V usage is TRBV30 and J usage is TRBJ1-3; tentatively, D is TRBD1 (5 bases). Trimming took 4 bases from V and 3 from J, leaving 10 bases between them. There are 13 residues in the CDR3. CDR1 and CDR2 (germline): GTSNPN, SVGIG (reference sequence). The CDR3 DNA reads TGTGCCTGGACCGTGGACATTGGAAACACCATATATTTT. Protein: CAWTVDIGNTIYF.

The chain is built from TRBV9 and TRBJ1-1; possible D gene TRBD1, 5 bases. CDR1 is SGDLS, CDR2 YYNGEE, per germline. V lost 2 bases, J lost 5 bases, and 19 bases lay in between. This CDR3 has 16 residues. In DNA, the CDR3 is TGTGCCAGCAGCGTTGGGGCAACCTTTCCGGGGACTGAAGCTTTCTTT. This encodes CASSVGATFPGTEAFF.

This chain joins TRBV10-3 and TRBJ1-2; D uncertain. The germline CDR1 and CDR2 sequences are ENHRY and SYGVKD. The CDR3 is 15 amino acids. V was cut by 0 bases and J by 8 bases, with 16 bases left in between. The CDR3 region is CAISESGPVDGGYTF. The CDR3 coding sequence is TGTGCCATCAGTGAGTCGGGCCCCGTGGACGGCGGCTACACCTTC.

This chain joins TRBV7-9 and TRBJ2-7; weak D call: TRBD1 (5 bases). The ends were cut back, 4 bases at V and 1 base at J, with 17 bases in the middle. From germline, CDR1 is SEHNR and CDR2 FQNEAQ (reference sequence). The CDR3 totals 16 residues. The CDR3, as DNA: TGTGCCAGCAGCTCGGCGCGGCAGGGCGGATCCTACGAGCAGTACTTC. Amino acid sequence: CASSSARQGGSYEQYF.

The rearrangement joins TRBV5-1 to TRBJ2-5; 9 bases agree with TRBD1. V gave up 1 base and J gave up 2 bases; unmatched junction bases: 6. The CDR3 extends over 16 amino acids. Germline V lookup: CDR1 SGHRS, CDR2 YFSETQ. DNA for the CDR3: TGCGCCAGCAGCTTGACCCCGGGACAGGGTCAAGAGACCCAGTACTTC. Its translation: CASSLTPGQGQETQYF.

This CDR3 reads CASSLGRGATDTQYF. CDR3 coding DNA: TGCGCCAGCAGCCTGGGGCGGGGGGCCACAGATACGCAGTATTTT. The chain joins TRBV5-1 to TRBJ2-3; 8 bases fit TRBD2. With 4 bases clipped from V and 2 bases from J, the junction kept 6 bases outside the gene matches. Per germline, CDR1 SGHRS and CDR2 YFSETQ. This CDR3 has 15 amino acids.

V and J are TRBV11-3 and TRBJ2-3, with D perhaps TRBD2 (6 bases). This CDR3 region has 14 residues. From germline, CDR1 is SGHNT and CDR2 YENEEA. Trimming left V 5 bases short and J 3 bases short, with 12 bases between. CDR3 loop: CASSQGRGTDTQYF. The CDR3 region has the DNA TGTGCCAGCAGCCAGGGTCGGGGGACAGATACGCAGTATTTT.

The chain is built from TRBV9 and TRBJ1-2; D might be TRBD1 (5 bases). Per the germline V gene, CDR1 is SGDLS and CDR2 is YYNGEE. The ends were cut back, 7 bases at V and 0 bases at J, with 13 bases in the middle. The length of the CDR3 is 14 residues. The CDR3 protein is CASRRDGTNYGYTF. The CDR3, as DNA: TGTGCCAGCCGCAGGGACGGAACTAACTATGGCTACACCTTC. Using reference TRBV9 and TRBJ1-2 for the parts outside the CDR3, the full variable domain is DSGVTQTPKHLITATGQRVTLRCSPRSGDLSVYWYQQSLDQGLQFLIQYYNGEERAKGNILERFSAQQFPDLHSELNLSSLELGDSALYFCASRRDGTNYGYTFGSGTRLTVV.

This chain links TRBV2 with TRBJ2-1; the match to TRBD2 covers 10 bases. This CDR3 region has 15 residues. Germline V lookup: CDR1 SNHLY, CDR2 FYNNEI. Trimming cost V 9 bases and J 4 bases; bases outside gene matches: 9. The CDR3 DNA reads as TGTGCCAGTACTAGCGGGGAGTCCCCTTACAATGAGCAGTTCTTC. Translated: CASTSGESPYNEQFF. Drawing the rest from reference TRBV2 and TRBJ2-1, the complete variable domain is EPEVTQTPSHQVTQMGQEVILRCVPISNHLYFYWYRQILGQKVEFLVSFYNNEISEKSEIFDDQFSVERPDGSNFTLKIRSTKLEDSAMYFCASTSGESPYNEQFFGPGTRLTVL.

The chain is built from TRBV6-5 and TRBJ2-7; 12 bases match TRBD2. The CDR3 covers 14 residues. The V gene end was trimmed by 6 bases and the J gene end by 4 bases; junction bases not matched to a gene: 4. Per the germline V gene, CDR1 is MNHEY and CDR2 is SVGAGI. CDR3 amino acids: CASRETSGGYEQYF. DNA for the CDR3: TGTGCCAGCAGGGAGACTAGCGGGGGTTACGAGCAGTACTTC.